This T cell receptor beta chain was obtained from a study of blood T cell repertoires in COVID-19. Trimming at V came to 2 bases and at J to 0 bases, leaving 2 bases not matched to a gene. The CDR3 extends over 15 amino acids. CDR1 MDHEN and CDR2 SYDVKM come from the germline V gene. Here immunoSEQ multiplex PCR was the method, and the copy in TCRdb shows in-frame clones only, minus some. Seen here are approximately 50,000 clones, roughly four fifths observed once, and the top ten hold 6.5% to 8.5%. What was sequenced was peripheral blood. J is TRBJ2-3 and V is TRBV28, with 7 bases matching TRBD1. The sequence derives from a man between 65 and 79 years old with active COVID-19. CDR3 DNA sequence: TGTGCCAGCAGTTTAGGGACAGCTAGCACAGATACGCAGTATTTT. Protein sequence: CASSLGTASTDTQYF.